This record covers a single T cell receptor (beta chain). The data originate from a study of blood T cell repertoires in COVID-19. Source study methods: The authors estimated nucleated cell counts from reference gene primer amplification. Sequencing was performed with immunoSEQ multiplex PCR; in TCRdb, only in-frame clones are kept and a portion is missing. The DNA gave D and trimming, while V, J and clone size come from that table. The profile shows about 250,000 clones, 86% of them singletons. The germline gives CDR1 WSHSY, CDR2 SAAADI. The V end was cut by 3 bases, the J end by 8 bases, with 19 bases between. This CDR3 has 15 amino acids.

Sequenced: peripheral blood. The rearrangement links TRBV10-2 to TRBJ1-2; a weak D match, TRBD1 (5 bases). This receptor was taken from a woman of 80 years or more with COVID-19, enrolled during active disease. This CDR3 is CASSEVTTGTEGYTF. The CDR3 DNA follows: TGCGCCAGCAGTGAAGTAACTACAGGAACGGAAGGCTACACCTTC.